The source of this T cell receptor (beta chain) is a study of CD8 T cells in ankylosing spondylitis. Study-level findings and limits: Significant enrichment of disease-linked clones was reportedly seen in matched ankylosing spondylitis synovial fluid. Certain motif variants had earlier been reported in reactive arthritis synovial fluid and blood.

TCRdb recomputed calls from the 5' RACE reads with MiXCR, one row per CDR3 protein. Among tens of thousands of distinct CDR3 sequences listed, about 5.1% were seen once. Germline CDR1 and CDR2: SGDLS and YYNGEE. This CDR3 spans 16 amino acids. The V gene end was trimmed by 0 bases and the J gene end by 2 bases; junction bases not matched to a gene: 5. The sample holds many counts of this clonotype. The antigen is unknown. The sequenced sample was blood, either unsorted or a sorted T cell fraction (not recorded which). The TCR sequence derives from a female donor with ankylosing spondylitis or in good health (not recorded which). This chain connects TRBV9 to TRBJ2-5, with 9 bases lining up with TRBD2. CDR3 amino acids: CASSVGGGGAQETQYF. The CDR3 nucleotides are TGTGCCAGCAGCGTAGGCGGCGGGGGGGCTCAAGAGACCCAGTACTTC. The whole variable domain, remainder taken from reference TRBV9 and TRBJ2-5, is DSGVTQTPKHLITATGQRVTLRCSPRSGDLSVYWYQQSLDQGLQFLIQYYNGEERAKGNILERFSAQQFPDLHSELNLSSLELGDSALYFCASSVGGGGAQETQYFGPGTRLLVL.